The clone carrying this T cell receptor (beta chain) was recorded many times. What it recognizes is unknown. The sample is drawn from a study of Graves' ophthalmopathy and Graves' hyperthyroidism. TCR beta CDR3 regions were amplified from RNA transcripts. The authors performed first-round RT-PCR with HTBI primers and then a second-round multiplex PCR. TCRdb used MiXCR to reprocess the multiplex PCR reads, holding one entry per CDR3 protein. The table shows roughly 170,000 distinct CDR3 sequences, with roughly two fifths occurring only once. It was from 9.5 to 10 ml of fresh peripheral blood that the PBMCs came. Trimming took 6 bases from V and 0 from J, leaving 9 bases between them. CDR1 is LNHDA, CDR2 SQIVND, per germline (reference sequence). The CDR3 has 13 residues. Points from the study as a whole: A 13-signature model separated ophthalmopathy from stable hyperthyroidism, 87.88% sensitivity, 65% to 82% specificity.

This TCR was recovered from a man between 25 and 39 years old with Graves' ophthalmopathy. The genes are TRBV19 and TRBJ2-7, with D hard to call. Sequenced: peripheral blood. This CDR3 is CASRAPSSYEQYF. The CDR3 nucleotides are TGTGCCAGTAGAGCTCCGAGCTCCTACGAGCAGTACTTC.